This TCR beta chain was observed in a study of CD8+ T cells in alopecia areata. On this clone: What it binds is not known.

V lost 7 bases, J lost 1 base, and 12 bases stayed unmatched. Germline V gene data show CDR1 as MRHNA and CDR2 as SNTAGT. This CDR3 comprises 17 residues. The authors extracted RNA and reverse transcribed it into cDNA as the sequencing template. Sequencing was performed with immunoSEQ multiplex PCR; in TCRdb, only in-frame clones are kept and a portion is missing. The data hold approximately 99,000 clones, with around 55% observed a single time. Findings of the study overall: Scalp sequencing also captures normal skin's resident alphabeta T cells. Greater clonality was observed in lesional scalp samples, especially alopecia totalis/universalis, versus normal scalp.

Input material: CD8+ T cells sorted from blood. The source of this sequence is a human donor in good health. The chain combines TRBV6-4 with TRBJ2-3; TRBD2 agrees at 9 bases. This CDR3 reads CASTCRLRGGRTDTQYF. CDR3 DNA sequence: TGTGCCAGCACGTGCCGGCTGCGGGGGGGCCGCACAGATACGCAGTATTTT.